This TCR beta chain emerged from a study of blood T cell repertoires in COVID-19. About the study: Sites across the United States, Italy and Spain contributed samples from acute and convalescent COVID-19. Sources were T cells, B-cell-depleted T cells, or PBMCs; the material itself was cDNA or gDNA.

In the authors' workflow: Estimates of nucleated cell counts were drawn from the amplification of reference gene primers. Sequencing used immunoSEQ multiplex PCR; TCRdb keeps in-frame clones, though not all of them. V, J and clone size are those of that table, while D and trimming were read from the DNA. The sample holds tens of thousands of clones; 75% to 90% are singletons and the top ten take around a sixth. This CDR3 has 17 amino acids. The V gene end was trimmed by 3 bases and the J gene end by 0 bases; junction bases not matched to a gene: 3. From germline, CDR1 is MNHNS and CDR2 SASEGT. This rearrangement joins TRBV6-1 to TRBJ2-2, with 11 bases matching TRBD2. Sequenced sample: peripheral blood. The clonotype comes from a woman over 75 with acute or convalescent COVID-19. The CDR3 spells CASSDLGLAANTGELFF. CDR3 coding DNA: TGTGCCAGCAGTGACCTGGGACTAGCGGCGAACACCGGGGAGCTGTTTTTT.